These T cell receptor beta chains were read from a single sample in a study of CD8 T cells in Susac syndrome. Via MiXCR, TCRdb re-called the immunoSEQ multiplex PCR reads, giving one row per CDR3 protein. The repertoire holds 150,000 to 200,000 distinct CDR3 sequences, with nearly 97% as singletons. The sample was CD4+ T cells from PBMCs. The receptor set was obtained from a human donor with multiple sclerosis. The conserved cysteine and the conserved F or W are not part of the CDR3 here. D genes are given only for firm matches.

TRBD2,TRBV12-3/TRBV12-4,TRBJ2-5,ASKASGGAPQETQY
.,TRBV20-1,TRBJ1-5,SASPQGSDQPQH
TRBD1,TRBV12-3/TRBV12-4,TRBJ2-5,ASSPDRPGETQY
TRBD2,TRBV7-3,TRBJ2-3,ASSLMAAGGTDTQY
.,TRBV9,TRBJ2-2,ASSTTGALTGELF
.,TRBV20-1,TRBJ2-3,SARDPQGGAGDTQY
.,TRBV10-3,TRBJ1-2,AISDRAPVDGYT
.,TRBV5-1,TRBJ2-7,ASSSWTDSYEQY
TRBD1,TRBV6-2/TRBV6-3,TRBJ1-2,ASSSLLDRVNYGYT
TRBD1,TRBV12-3/TRBV12-4,TRBJ1-2,ASSPGTDLGYT
TRBD2,TRBV15,TRBJ2-3,ATSGVTSARPTDTQY
.,TRBV4-1,TRBJ1-2,ASSQGVRGYGYGYT
.,TRBV29-1,TRBJ2-5,SGSQTGYQETQY
TRBD2,TRBV6-2/TRBV6-3,TRBJ2-3,ASSWSGGSTDTQY
.,TRBV5-1,TRBJ1-2,ASSLPPGPITANYGYT
.,TRBV15,TRBJ2-7,ATSPGRSPYEQY